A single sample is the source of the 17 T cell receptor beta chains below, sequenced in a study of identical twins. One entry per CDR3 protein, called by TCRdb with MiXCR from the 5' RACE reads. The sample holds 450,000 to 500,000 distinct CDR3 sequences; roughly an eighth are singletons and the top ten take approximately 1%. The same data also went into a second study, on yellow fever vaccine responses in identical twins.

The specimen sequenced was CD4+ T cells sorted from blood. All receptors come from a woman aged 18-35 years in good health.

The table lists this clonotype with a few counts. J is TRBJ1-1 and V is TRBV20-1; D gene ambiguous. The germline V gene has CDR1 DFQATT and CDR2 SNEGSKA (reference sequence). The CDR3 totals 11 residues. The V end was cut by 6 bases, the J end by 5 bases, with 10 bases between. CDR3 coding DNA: TGCAGTGCCGGCCCTGGGACTGAAGCTTTCTTT. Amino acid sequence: CSAGPGTEAFF.

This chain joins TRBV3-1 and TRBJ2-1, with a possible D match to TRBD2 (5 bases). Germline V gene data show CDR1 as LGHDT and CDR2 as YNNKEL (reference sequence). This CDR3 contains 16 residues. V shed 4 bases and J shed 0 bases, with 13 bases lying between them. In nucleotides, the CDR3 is TGTGCCAGCAGCCGCGGGCAGGCGAGCTCCTACAATGAGCAGTTCTTC. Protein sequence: CASSRGQASSYNEQFF.

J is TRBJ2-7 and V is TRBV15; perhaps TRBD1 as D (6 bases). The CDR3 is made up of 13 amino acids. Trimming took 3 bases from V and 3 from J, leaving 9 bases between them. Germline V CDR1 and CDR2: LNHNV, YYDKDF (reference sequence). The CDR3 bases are TGTGCCACCAGCAGGGACAGCGACTACGAGCAGTACTTC. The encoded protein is CATSRDSDYEQYF.

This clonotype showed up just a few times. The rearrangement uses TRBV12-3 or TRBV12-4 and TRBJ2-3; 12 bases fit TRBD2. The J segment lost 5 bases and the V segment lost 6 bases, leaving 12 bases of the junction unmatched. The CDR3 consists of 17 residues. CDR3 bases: TGTGCCAGCAGGCGCAGCCCGACTAGCGGGAGAGGAGATACGCAGTATTTT. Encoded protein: CASRRSPTSGRGDTQYF.

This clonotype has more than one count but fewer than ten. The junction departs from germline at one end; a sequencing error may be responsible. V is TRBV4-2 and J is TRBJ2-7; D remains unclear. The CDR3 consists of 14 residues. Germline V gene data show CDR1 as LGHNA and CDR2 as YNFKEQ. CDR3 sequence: CASSEEVGEYEQYF. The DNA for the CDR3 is TGTGCCAGCAGCGAAGAGGTTGGCGAGTACGAGCAGTACTTC.

The CDR3 loop reads CAIDSGGETQYF. CDR3 DNA: TGTGCCATCGACTCGGGAGGGGAGACCCAGTACTTC. V is TRBV10-3 and J is TRBJ2-5, with 8 bases lining up with TRBD2. This CDR3 contains 12 residues. The V segment lost 8 bases and the J segment 5 bases; nucleotides outside the gene matches: 4. Germline V CDR1 and CDR2: ENHRY, SYGVKD.

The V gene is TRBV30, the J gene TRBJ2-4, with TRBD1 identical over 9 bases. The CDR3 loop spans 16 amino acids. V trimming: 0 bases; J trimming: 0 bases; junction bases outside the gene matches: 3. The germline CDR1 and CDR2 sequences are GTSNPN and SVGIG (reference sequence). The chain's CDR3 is CAWSVGTGSAKNIQYF. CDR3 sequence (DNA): TGTGCCTGGAGTGTAGGGACAGGGTCAGCCAAAAACATTCAGTACTTC. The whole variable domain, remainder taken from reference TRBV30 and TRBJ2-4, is SQTIHQWPATLVQPVGSPLSLECTVEGTSNPNLYWYRQAAGRGLQLLFYSVGIGQISSEVPQNLSASRPQDRQFILSSKKLLLSDSGFYLCAWSVGTGSAKNIQYFGAGTRLSVL.

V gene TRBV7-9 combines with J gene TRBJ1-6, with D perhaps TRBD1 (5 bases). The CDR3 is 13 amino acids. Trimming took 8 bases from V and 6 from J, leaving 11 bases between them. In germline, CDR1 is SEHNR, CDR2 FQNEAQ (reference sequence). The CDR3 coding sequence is TGTGCCAGCGGGGGAGGAAGTAATTCACCCCTCCACTTT. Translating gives CASGGGSNSPLHF.

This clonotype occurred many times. Written as DNA, the CDR3 is TGTGCCAGCAACCCCCCGCCTGCTAGCGGGAGCGCCGGGGAGCTGTTTTTT. Protein: CASNPPPASGSAGELFF. The rearrangement uses TRBV7-9 and TRBJ2-2; the match to TRBD2 covers 10 bases. Losses at the gene ends were 7 bases for V and 6 bases for J; bases not matched to a gene: 14. CDR1 and CDR2 from the germline V gene are SEHNR and FQNEAQ (reference sequence). The CDR3 consists of 17 residues.

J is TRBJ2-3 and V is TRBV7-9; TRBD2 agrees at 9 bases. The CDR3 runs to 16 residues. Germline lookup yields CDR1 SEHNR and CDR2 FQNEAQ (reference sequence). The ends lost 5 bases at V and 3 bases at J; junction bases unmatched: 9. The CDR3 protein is CASSQALAGLTDTQYF. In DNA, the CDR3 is TGTGCCAGCAGCCAGGCCCTAGCGGGATTGACAGATACGCAGTATTTT.

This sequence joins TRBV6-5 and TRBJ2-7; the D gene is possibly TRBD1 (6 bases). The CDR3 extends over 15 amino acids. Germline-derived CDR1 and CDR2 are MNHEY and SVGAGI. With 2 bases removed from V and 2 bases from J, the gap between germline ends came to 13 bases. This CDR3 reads CASSYLRRGAYEQYF. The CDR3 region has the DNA TGTGCCAGCAGTTACCTTCGCAGGGGAGCCTACGAGCAGTACTTC.

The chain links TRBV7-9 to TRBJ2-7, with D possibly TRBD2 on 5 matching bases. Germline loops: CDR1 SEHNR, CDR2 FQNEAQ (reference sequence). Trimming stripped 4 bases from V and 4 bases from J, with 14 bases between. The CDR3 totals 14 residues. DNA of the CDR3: TGTGCCAGCAGCTCCGGAGGAAACAAGTACGAGCAGTACTTC. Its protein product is CASSSGGNKYEQYF.

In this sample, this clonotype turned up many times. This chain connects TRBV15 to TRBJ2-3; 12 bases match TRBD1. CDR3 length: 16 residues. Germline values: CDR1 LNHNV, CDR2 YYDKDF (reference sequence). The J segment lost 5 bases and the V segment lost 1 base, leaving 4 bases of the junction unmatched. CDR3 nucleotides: TGTGCCACCAGCAGAGCGGGACAGGGGGCAGGAGATACGCAGTATTTT. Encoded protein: CATSRAGQGAGDTQYF.

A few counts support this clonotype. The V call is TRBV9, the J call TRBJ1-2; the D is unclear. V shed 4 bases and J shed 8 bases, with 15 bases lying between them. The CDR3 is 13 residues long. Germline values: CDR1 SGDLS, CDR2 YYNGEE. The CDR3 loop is CASSQGGFAGYTF. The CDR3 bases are TGTGCCAGCAGCCAAGGAGGGTTTGCAGGCTACACCTTC. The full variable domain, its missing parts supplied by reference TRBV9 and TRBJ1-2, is DSGVTQTPKHLITATGQRVTLRCSPRSGDLSVYWYQQSLDQGLQFLIQYYNGEERAKGNILERFSAQQFPDLHSELNLSSLELGDSALYFCASSQGGFAGYTFGSGTRLTVV.

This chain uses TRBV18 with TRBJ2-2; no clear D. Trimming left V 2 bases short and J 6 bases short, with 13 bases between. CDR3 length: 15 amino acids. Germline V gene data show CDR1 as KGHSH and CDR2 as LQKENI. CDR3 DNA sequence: TGTGCCAGCTCACCAAAACCTAGTTGGGCCGGGGAGCTGTTTTTT. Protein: CASSPKPSWAGELFF.

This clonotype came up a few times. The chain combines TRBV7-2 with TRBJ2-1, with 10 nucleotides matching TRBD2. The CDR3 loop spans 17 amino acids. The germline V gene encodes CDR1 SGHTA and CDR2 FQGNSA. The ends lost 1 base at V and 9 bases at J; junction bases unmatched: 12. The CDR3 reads CASSLGGPLAGVGEQFF. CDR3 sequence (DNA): TGTGCCAGCAGCTTAGGTGGTCCGCTAGCGGGAGTTGGTGAGCAGTTCTTC.

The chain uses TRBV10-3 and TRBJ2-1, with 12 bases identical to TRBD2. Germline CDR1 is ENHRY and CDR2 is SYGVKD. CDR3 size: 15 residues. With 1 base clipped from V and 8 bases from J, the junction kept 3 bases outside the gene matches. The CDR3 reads CAISELTSGSYEQFF. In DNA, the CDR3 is TGTGCCATCAGTGAGTTGACTAGCGGGAGCTATGAGCAGTTCTTC.